This record looks at one TCR beta chain sequence and its context. No antigen is known for it. The data were taken from a study of cytomegalovirus exposure and HLA in healthy donors. Study-wide results and caveats: Accurate predictions that matched the HLA-A and HLA-B alleles of most subjects were reportedly made from TCR beta sequences. Some V segments could not be told apart, so they were left out, TRBV6-2 and TRBV6-3 among them. Later examination showed HLA-associated TCR beta chains had greater clonal expansion than equally common others.

Researchers ran the PCR with 60 Vbeta and 13 Jbeta primers. Authors' analysis steps: Unique TCR beta chains numbered about 80 million in a later analysis, with around 10 million shared. Clones were sequenced by immunoSEQ multiplex PCR, and TCRdb holds only the in-frame ones, with some missing. V and J calls plus clone size are reproduced from that table; the DNA served to infer D and trimming. The data show just over 200,000 clones, around four fifths seen once. Germline CDR1 MDHEN, CDR2 SYDVKM. This CDR3 is built from 11 residues. Trimming pared 4 bases from V and 7 bases from J, leaving 8 bases between.

The specimen was PBMCs. This rearrangement joins TRBV28 to TRBJ2-7; D unclear. The TCR comes from a middle-aged woman in good health and CMV-seronegative. The CDR3 nucleotides are TGTGCCAGCAGTTCCCCTCAGGAGCAGTACTTC. Translating it yields CASSSPQEQYF.